This T cell receptor (beta chain) was found in a study of T-cell reconstitution after alpha-beta-depleted transplantation in children. Construction of the TCRbeta library involved unique molecular identifiers. TCRdb ran MiXCR on the PCR reads and lists one entry per CDR3 protein. The sample has 250,000 to 350,000 distinct CDR3 sequences; roughly 9.5% are singletons. The CDR3 extends over 18 amino acids. Germline CDR1 is SQVTM and CDR2 is ANQGSEA. V was cut by 0 bases and J by 2 bases, with 22 bases left in between. The sample in question was PBMCs from the stem cell graft donor, obtained from the stem cell graft. This sequence was found in a human donor who donated a stem cell graft to a child with SCID. The chain links TRBV29-1 to TRBJ2-5, with D perhaps matching TRBD2 (7 bases). CDR3 nucleotide sequence: TGCAGCGTTGAAGAAGGTCATATATGGCGGGGGCCTCAAGAGACCCAGTACTTC. The encoded protein is CSVEEGHIWRGPQETQYF.